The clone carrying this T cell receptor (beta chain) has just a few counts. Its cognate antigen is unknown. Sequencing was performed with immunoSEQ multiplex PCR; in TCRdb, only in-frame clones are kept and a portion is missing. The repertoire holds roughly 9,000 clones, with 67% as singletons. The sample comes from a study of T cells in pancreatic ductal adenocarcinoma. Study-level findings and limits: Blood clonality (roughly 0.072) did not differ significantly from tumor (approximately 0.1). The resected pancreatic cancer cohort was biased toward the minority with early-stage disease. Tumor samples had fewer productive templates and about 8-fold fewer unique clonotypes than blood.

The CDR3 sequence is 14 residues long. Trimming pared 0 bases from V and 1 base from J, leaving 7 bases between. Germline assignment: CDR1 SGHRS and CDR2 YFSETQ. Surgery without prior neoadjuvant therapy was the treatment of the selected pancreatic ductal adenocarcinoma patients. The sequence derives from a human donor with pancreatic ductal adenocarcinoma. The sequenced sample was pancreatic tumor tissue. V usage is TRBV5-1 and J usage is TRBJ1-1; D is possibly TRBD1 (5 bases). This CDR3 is CASSLVGANTEAFF. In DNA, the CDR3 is TGCGCCAGCAGCTTGGTAGGGGCGAACACTGAAGCTTTCTTT.